These 21 T cell receptor beta chains originate from one sample sequenced in a study of cytomegalovirus exposure and HLA in healthy donors. PCR was performed using 60 Vbeta and 13 Jbeta primers. Libraries were prepared by immunoSEQ multiplex PCR; TCRdb keeps only in-frame clonotypes and omits some of them. The data hold 100,000 or so clones, with 12% to 15% observed a single time. Sequences were obtained from PBMCs. These receptors all come from a female donor in good health and CMV-seronegative.

This clone showed up just a few times. The V and J genes are TRBV4-1 and TRBJ2-4; 10 bases are a match to TRBD2. This CDR3 has 16 residues. The germline V gene has CDR1 MGHRA and CDR2 YSYEKL. J gave up 8 bases and V 3 bases, and 10 bases lay outside the gene matches. The CDR3 region has the DNA TGCGCCAGCAGCCATTCCGGGACTAGCGCTCTGTACATTCAGTACTTC. Its translation is CASSHSGTSALYIQYF.

This clone was counted between two and nine times. The J gene is TRBJ2-1, the V gene TRBV11-2; TRBD2 is a possible D gene (6 bases). This CDR3 comprises 15 residues. V was trimmed by 0 bases and J by 4 bases, leaving 10 bases between them. The germline CDR1 and CDR2 sequences are SGHAT and FQNNGV. The CDR3 here is CASSLDGTPYNEQFF. In DNA form, the CDR3 reads TGTGCCAGCAGCTTAGATGGGACTCCATACAATGAGCAGTTCTTC.

The J gene is TRBJ1-1, the V gene TRBV7-2; D uncertain. CDR1 is SGHTA and CDR2 is FQGNSA in the germline V gene. V dropped 2 bases and J dropped 3 bases, with 10 bases sitting between them. The CDR3 runs 14 residues. The CDR3 DNA is TGTGCCAGCAGCTTATCGTCGGGTGACACTGAAGCTTTCTTT. Its translation is CASSLSSGDTEAFF.

The V gene is TRBV29-1, the J gene TRBJ1-1, with 7 bases aligning to TRBD1. The CDR3 runs to 13 residues. From germline, CDR1 is SQVTM and CDR2 ANQGSEA. The junction had 7 bases not matched to a gene; V was cut back by 7 bases and J by 2 bases. The CDR3 nucleotides read TGCAGCGCTAGGACAGGCGGAAACACTGAAGCTTTCTTT. It encodes CSARTGGNTEAFF.

This chain connects TRBV19 to TRBJ1-2; the match to TRBD1 covers 7 bases. This CDR3 is built from 16 residues. CDR1 is LNHDA, CDR2 SQIVND, per germline (reference sequence). J lost 3 bases, V lost 3 bases, and 10 bases had no gene match. CDR3: CASSIYQDREDYGYTF. The CDR3 DNA reads TGTGCCAGTAGTATCTATCAAGACAGGGAAGACTATGGCTACACCTTC.

This clone has just a few counts. V and J are TRBV27 and TRBJ2-3; 13 bases are a match to TRBD2. V lost 2 bases to trimming and J lost 0 bases; unmatched junction nucleotides: 5. The CDR3 totals 18 residues. In germline, CDR1 is MNHEY, CDR2 SMNVEV (reference sequence). CDR3 loop: CASSLMTSGGPSTDTQYF. The CDR3 nucleotides are TGTGCCAGCAGTTTAATGACTAGCGGGGGGCCTAGCACAGATACGCAGTATTTT.

The chain joins TRBV15 to TRBJ1-2; no clear D gene. V was shortened by 0 bases and J by 8 bases, with 13 bases between the two germline ends. Germline V CDR1 and CDR2: LNHNV, YYDKDF (reference sequence). This CDR3 has 14 amino acids. The CDR3 DNA reads as TGTGCCACCAGCAGAGATCGGGGAGGCGTCGGCTACACCTTC. Protein product: CATSRDRGGVGYTF.

This clone came up a few times. This sequence joins TRBV27 and TRBJ1-6, with D possibly being TRBD1 (5 bases). Germline V gene data show CDR1 as MNHEY and CDR2 as SMNVEV (reference sequence). The CDR3 runs to 17 residues. Between the trimmed V and J ends, which lost 2 bases and 3 bases, there was a span of 14 bases. The DNA for the CDR3 is TGTGCCAGCAGTTTAAGGCAGGGTGGAAACTATAATTCACCCCTCCACTTT. As protein: CASSLRQGGNYNSPLHF.

This clone was seen only a few times. The rearrangement links TRBV27 to TRBJ2-6; possibly TRBD1 for D (5 bases). V lost 5 bases to trimming and J lost 1 base, with 6 bases between them. CDR1 and CDR2 (germline): MNHEY, SMNVEV (reference sequence). This CDR3 has 14 amino acids. CDR3 nucleotides: TGTGCCAGCAGTACAGGATCTGGGGCCAACGTCCTGACTTTC. This codes for CASSTGSGANVLTF.

The V gene is TRBV18, the J gene TRBJ2-3; D gene ambiguous. CDR3 length: 16 amino acids. Germline loops: CDR1 KGHSH, CDR2 LQKENI. Trimming shortened V by 3 bases and J by 4 bases, and 17 bases separated the two germline ends. CDR3 DNA sequence: TGTGCCAGCTCACCTGCGTACGGAGAGTTGGCAGATACGCAGTATTTT. It codes for CASSPAYGELADTQYF.

The chain recombines TRBV20-1 with TRBJ2-1; D possibly corresponds to TRBD1 (5 bases). Germline V lookup: CDR1 DFQATT, CDR2 SNEGSKA (reference sequence). Trimming shortened V by 3 bases and J by 6 bases, and 6 bases separated the two germline ends. The CDR3 has 11 residues. The CDR3 reads CSARGLNEQFF. For the CDR3, the DNA is TGCAGTGCTAGGGGGCTCAATGAGCAGTTCTTC.

This clone was counted a few times. The chain uses TRBV19 and TRBJ1-2, with D unresolved. This CDR3 contains 14 residues. Trimming shortened V by 11 bases and J by 0 bases, and 16 bases separated the two germline ends. CDR1 is LNHDA, CDR2 SQIVND, per germline (reference sequence). CDR3 protein: CAPSPLRANYGYTF. CDR3 nucleotide sequence: TGTGCCCCCTCCCCCCTGAGGGCTAACTATGGCTACACCTTC.

The CDR3 region has the DNA TGTGCCAGCAGTGAAGGGCGGGGACTTGGAAACACCATATATTTT. Protein product: CASSEGRGLGNTIYF. The V and J genes are TRBV6-1 and TRBJ1-3, with TRBD1 as a possible D gene (5 bases). The CDR3 extends over 15 amino acids. From germline, CDR1 is MNHNS and CDR2 SASEGT. Trimming took 1 base from V and 3 from J, leaving 10 bases between them.

This clone was observed a handful of times. J is TRBJ1-1 and V is TRBV2; TRBD1 is a possible D gene (6 bases). Deletions cut 3 bases from V and 2 bases from J, with 10 bases between. The germline gives CDR1 SNHLY, CDR2 FYNNEI. CDR3 length equals 14 residues. Written as DNA, the CDR3 is TGTGCCAGCAGTGAGCAGGGGAGAAACACTGAAGCTTTCTTT. Amino acid sequence: CASSEQGRNTEAFF.

This clone was seen only a few times. The gene calls are TRBV10-3 and TRBJ1-2, with TRBD1 matching over 8 bases. Germline CDR1 ENHRY, CDR2 SYGVKD. V gave up 3 bases and J gave up 4 bases; unmatched junction bases: 4. The CDR3 sequence is 14 residues long. The CDR3 DNA sequence: TGTGCCATCAGTGAAAGGGACAGGTCCTATGGCTACACCTTC. Translating gives CAISERDRSYGYTF.

The rearrangement joins TRBV11-2 to TRBJ1-4; D possibly corresponds to TRBD1 (6 bases). The CDR3 has 15 amino acids. With 1 base removed from V and 8 bases from J, the gap between germline ends came to 14 bases. Looked up from germline, CDR1 is SGHAT and CDR2 is FQNNGV. Written as DNA, the CDR3 is TGTGCCAGCAGCTTAGGGGACATCAAGAGCGAAAAACTGTTTTTT. It specifies CASSLGDIKSEKLFF. Combining the CDR3 with reference TRBV11-2 and TRBJ1-4 gives the whole variable domain EAGVAQSPRYKIIEKRQSVAFWCNPISGHATLYWYQQILGQGPKLLIQFQNNGVVDDSQLPKDRFSAERLKGVDSTLKIQPAKLEDSAVYLCASSLGDIKSEKLFFGSGTQLSVL.

This clone was detected a few times. This chain joins TRBV5-4 and TRBJ1-5; 7 positions agree with TRBD1. The CDR3 has 14 residues. V shed 4 bases, J shed 5 bases, and the junction held 6 bases outside the gene matches. Per germline, CDR1 SGHNT and CDR2 YYREEE (reference sequence). CDR3 in amino acids: CASSIRGHDQPQHF. CDR3 sequence (DNA): TGTGCCAGCAGCATTAGGGGGCACGATCAGCCCCAGCATTTT.

In its sample, this clone was seen a few times. The CDR3: CASSLDRASYEQYF. The DNA for the CDR3 is TGTGCCAGCAGTCTTGACAGGGCCTCCTACGAGCAGTACTTC. The gene calls are TRBV6-5 and TRBJ2-7; 7 bases fit TRBD1. V lost 5 bases to trimming and J lost 0 bases; unmatched junction nucleotides: 4. The CDR3 sequence is 14 residues long. Germline-derived CDR1 and CDR2 are MNHEY and SVGAGI.

The table lists this clone with a few counts. The CDR3 spells CASSQITGATYGYTF. In nucleotides, the CDR3 is TGTGCCAGCAGCCAGATAACAGGGGCGACCTATGGCTACACCTTC. The J gene is TRBJ1-2, the V gene TRBV16, with 7 bases lining up with TRBD1. The CDR3 totals 15 residues. Germline V gives CDR1 KGHSY, CDR2 FQNENV. With V trimmed by 3 bases and J by 4 bases, 8 bases remained unmatched.

The V gene is TRBV5-1, the J gene TRBJ1-2; TRBD1 aligns across 7 bases. V lost 6 bases, J lost 7 bases, and 6 bases stayed unmatched. Germline V lookup: CDR1 SGHRS, CDR2 YFSETQ. The CDR3 sequence is 12 residues long. The CDR3 nucleotides read TGCGCCAGCACGGCAGGGGGGATTGGCTACACCTTC. Its translation is CASTAGGIGYTF.

The chain recombines TRBV6-6 with TRBJ1-2, with D unclear. The CDR3 totals 13 residues. V gave up 6 bases and J gave up 4 bases, with 12 bases separating them. Germline CDR1 is MNHNY and CDR2 is SVGAGI (reference sequence). CDR3 in DNA: TGTGCCAGCAGCCGAGACAATGCCTATGGCTACACCTTC. Translated, it gives CASSRDNAYGYTF.